Reported below is one T cell receptor beta chain. CDR3 length: 14 residues. V was clipped by 7 bases and J by 10 bases, with 17 bases between them. Germline assignment: CDR1 MNHEY and CDR2 SMNVEV (reference sequence). Data came from immunoSEQ multiplex PCR; TCRdb stores just in-frame clones and leaves some out. The sample gives just over 150,000 clones, approximately 94% of which show up once; 8.5% is in the top ten. The entry originates in a study of control samples from healthy donors and cancer patients. The chain is built from TRBV27 and TRBJ1-6; possibly TRBD1 for D (5 bases). Specimen: blood. The receptor was isolated from a middle-aged woman in good health. CDR3 coding DNA: TGTGCCAGCAAGCCTGAGGGGATGGGATCACCCCTCCACTTT. This translates into CASKPEGMGSPLHF.